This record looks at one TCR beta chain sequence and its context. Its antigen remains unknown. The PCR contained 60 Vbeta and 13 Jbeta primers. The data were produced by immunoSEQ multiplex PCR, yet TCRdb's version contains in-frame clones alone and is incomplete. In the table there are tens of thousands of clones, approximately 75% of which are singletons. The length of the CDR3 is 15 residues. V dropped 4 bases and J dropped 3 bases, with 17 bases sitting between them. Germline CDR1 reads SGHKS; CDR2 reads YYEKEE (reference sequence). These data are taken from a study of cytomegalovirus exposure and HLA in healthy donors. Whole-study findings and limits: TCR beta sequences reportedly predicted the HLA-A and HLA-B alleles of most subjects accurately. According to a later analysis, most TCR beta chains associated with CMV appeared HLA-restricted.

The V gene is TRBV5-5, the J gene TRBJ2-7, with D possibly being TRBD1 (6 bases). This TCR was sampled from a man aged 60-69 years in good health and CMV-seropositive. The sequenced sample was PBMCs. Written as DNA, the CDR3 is TGTGCCAGCAGCCCCGGAACAGGGATGGGCTACGAGCAGTACTTC. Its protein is CASSPGTGMGYEQYF. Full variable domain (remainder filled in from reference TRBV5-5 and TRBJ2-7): DAGVTQSPTHLIKTRGQQVTLRCSPISGHKSVSWYQQVLGQGPQFIFQYYEKEERGRGNFPDRFSARQFPNYSSELNVNALLLGDSALYLCASSPGTGMGYEQYFGPGTRLTVT.